The sequence of this T cell receptor beta chain was determined in a study of blood T cell repertoires in COVID-19. Study in general: Sites across the United States, Italy and Spain contributed samples from acute and convalescent COVID-19. Sources were T cells, B-cell-depleted T cells, or PBMCs; the material itself was cDNA or gDNA.

Sequenced by immunoSEQ multiplex PCR; TCRdb stores in-frame clones only, minus some. The sample lists fewer than 500,000 clones, about 85% seen once, with roughly 1.9% in the top ten. Only one count was recorded for this clone. The receptor's source is a woman younger than 35 with acute COVID-19. Sequenced sample: PBMCs or T cells enriched from blood (not recorded which).

CDR3 coding DNA: TGTGCCAGCAGCCCCCGCGCGGGGGAGGGTGAGCAGTTCTTC. It codes for CASSPRAGEGEQFF. The chain employs TRBV9 and TRBJ2-1, with 7 bases aligning to TRBD2. The CDR3 sequence is 14 residues long. V lost 4 bases, J lost 9 bases, and 10 bases stayed unmatched. CDR1 is SGDLS, CDR2 YYNGEE, per germline.